This TCR beta chain was identified during a study of T cell responses to AZD1222 COVID-19 vaccine (dated by TCRdb to about 2021). Turning to the overall study: AZD1222 recipients given second doses at about 4 weeks or at about 12 weeks were pooled, since spike-specific TCR depth and breadth were not found to differ between the two schedules. TCR sequencing was performed for 230 to 250 trial participants, of whom approximately 200 were given two doses of AZD1222 and some 26 were given two doses of MenACWY control vaccine. Enrollment into the trials was organized by age into subgroups of 18-55, 56-69 and 70-plus years, and those subgroups contained roughly 150, 30 and 60 TCR-sequenced participants, respectively. Overall study results and their limits: Because no samples from the day 14 peak response were available, repertoires could be characterized only after the peak T cell response. Most participants were white British and females outnumbered males, and the authors suggested that clonal diversity may have been underestimated. Conclusions about previously exposed vaccinees were limited because only six or seven AZD1222 recipients were SARS-CoV-2 seropositive at baseline. A significant rise in spike-specific TCR breadth and depth was observed after two AZD1222 doses relative to day 0 and relative to MenACWY recipients. Reportedly, almost half of the unique spike-specific TCRs recognized epitopes lying outside the regions that are mutated in the B.1.351 and B.1.1.7 variants. The 56-69-year group was small, and its depth increase did not reach significance, likely because of low power. The vaccine-associated CD4 TCRs covered the entire spike protein, and the dominant responses fell in regions 160-218 and 743-854.

The CDR3 regions of human TCRbeta chains were analyzed by immunosequencing. The source study handled its data this way. TCRs in the repertoires were matched against a reference library of SARS-CoV-2-specific TCRs that had been generated with the MIRA antigen-specificity platform. Breadth was defined as the fraction of unique TCRs that were SARS-CoV-2-associated. Depth was defined as the fraction of total T cells that were SARS-CoV-2-associated. Each spike-specific TCR was assigned to its reactive spike region and to a CD4 or CD8 class using the MIRA data. Log10-transformed breadth and depth values were compared by one-way ANOVA with Sidak's multiple comparisons tests. Sourced from immuneACCESS, this table was stored by TCRdb with only in-frame sequences that have V and J called. A share of the clones is absent; for the studies checked, an unresolved V gene accounts for under half, and the remainder has no known explanation. V and J calls and clone size are given by that table; D and trimming were obtained from the DNA. The sample profile shows fewer than 250,000 clones; over 80% of them were found once. Jointly, the top ten make up over 1% of the sample.

The time point tag for this specimen amounts to: baseline before first vaccination. Vaccinee samples came from UK trials COV001 and COV002, including a single-blind randomized controlled phase 2/3 trial of AZD1222 (ChAdOx1 nCoV-19) in healthy adults. For TCRbeta chain sequencing, PBMC samples were collected from trial participants at day 0 and at day 28 after the second dose. Regarding this clone: Its antigen remains undetermined. No base-level quality is on record; no much larger clone is a single base apart.

The germline V gene yields MDHEN for CDR1 and SYDVKM for CDR2. Including cysteine and phenylalanine, the CDR3 has 13 amino acids. Of the read, only the CDR3 DNA is kept; its 39 bases are in frame from base 1. A distance of 12 bases separates the germline ends of V and J, which lose 6 bases and 6 bases respectively. The sequencing used peripheral blood, collected on day 0 of AZD1222 vaccination. This clonotype was obtained from an adult in good health. Here the chain combines TRBV28 and TRBJ1-3; a tentative D match to TRBD1 spans 5 bases. The CDR3 corresponds to CASRLGEENTIYF. The nucleotide sequence is given as TGTGCCAGCAGATTGGGGGAAGAAAACACCATATATTTT.